This section outlines one TCR beta chain sequence together with its context. This sample stems from a study of blood T cell repertoires in COVID-19. This CDR3 contains 14 residues. CDR1 is SGHRS, CDR2 YFSETQ, per germline. V was pared by 1 base and J by 0 bases, with 5 bases between. Original data processing: Reference gene primer amplification in the assay estimated nucleated cell counts. Libraries were prepared by immunoSEQ multiplex PCR; TCRdb keeps only in-frame clonotypes and omits some of them. That table supplies the V and J calls and clone size; D and trimming were determined from the DNA. The sample carries 110,000 or so clones, more than 75% recorded once.

The sequenced sample consisted of peripheral blood. The source is a woman in her forties with acute or convalescent COVID-19. The chain recombines TRBV5-1 with TRBJ1-3; no firm D call. In DNA, the CDR3 is TGCGCCAGCAGCTTGTCAGGCTCTGGAAACACCATATATTTT. Translating it yields CASSLSGSGNTIYF.